This T cell receptor beta chain was captured by sequencing in a study of cytomegalovirus exposure and HLA in healthy donors. CDR1 SGHRS and CDR2 YFSETQ come from the germline V gene. This CDR3 is 15 amino acids long. Trimming left V 3 bases short and J 5 bases short, with 17 bases between. Amplification used 60 Vbeta primers and 13 Jbeta primers. Assay: immunoSEQ multiplex PCR; the TCRdb copy retains only in-frame clones and omits some. Of roughly 180,000 clones in the sample, less than 85% were seen once. The sequence derives from a man aged 18 to 29 in good health and CMV-seronegative. V usage is TRBV5-1 and J usage is TRBJ2-5; possibly TRBD1 for D (7 bases). Material for sequencing was PBMCs. The CDR3 nucleotides read TGCGCCAGCAGCTCCGCGGGACAGACGGGGGAGACCCAGTACTTC. Residues: CASSSAGQTGETQYF.